This is a list of T cell receptor beta chains from one sample in a study of T cell repertoires in cytomegalovirus infection. MiXCR, run by TCRdb on the reads, gives a single entry per CDR3 protein. The data show more than 650,000 distinct CDR3 sequences, with roughly a third seen just once and about 2.8% held by the top ten. Sequencing was carried out using PBMCs. The receptor set was obtained from a human donor in good health (CMV status not recorded). Some clones in this sample may be carry-over from other donors' samples. Both conserved end residues are part of each CDR3. The D gene is left open where the match is weak. Clone size is not always given. Where it is, it says once, few, many or a class for expanded clones.

DNA: TGCAGTGCTAGAGATCTCGCGTCCCCACCAGATACGCAGTATTTT; CDR3: CSARDLASPPDTQYF; D: -; V: TRBV20-1; J: TRBJ2-3; size: few
DNA: TGTGCCAGCTCCTGGACAGGAGCTAACTATGGCTACACCTTC; CDR3: CASSWTGANYGYTF; D: TRBD1; V: TRBV6-1; J: TRBJ1-2; size: -
DNA: TGTGCCAGCAGATTCTCTAGCGGCATTAAAAACATTCAGTACTTC; CDR3: CASRFSSGIKNIQYF; D: TRBD2; V: TRBV7-2; J: TRBJ2-4; size: many
DNA: TGTGCCTCCTGGGGGGATCGGATAGGGAGCTCCTACGAGCAGTACTTC; CDR3: CASWGDRIGSSYEQYF; D: -; V: TRBV28; J: TRBJ2-7; size: -
DNA: TGTGCCAGCACCCCCGGACGGACCACTGAAGCTTTCTTT; CDR3: CASTPGRTTEAFF; D: -; V: TRBV12-3/TRBV12-4; J: TRBJ1-1; size: few
DNA: TGTGCCAGCAGCATCCGGACGGAAGGTGACTACTACGAGCAGTACTTC; CDR3: CASSIRTEGDYYEQYF; D: -; V: TRBV7-9; J: TRBJ2-7; size: few
DNA: TGTGCCAGCAGTTTACGGGGCTTCCGCAATCAGCCCCAGCATTTT; CDR3: CASSLRGFRNQPQHF; D: -; V: TRBV28; J: TRBJ1-5; size: few
DNA: TGTGCCAGTCTCACAGGGGCTCGGAGCTACACCTTC; CDR3: CASLTGARSYTF; D: TRBD1; V: TRBV28; J: TRBJ1-2; size: -
DNA: TGTGCCAGCAGCTTATCGGGACTAGCGGGGGAGCAGCAGTTCTTC; CDR3: CASSLSGLAGEQQFF; D: TRBD2; V: TRBV7-9; J: TRBJ2-1; size: -
DNA: TGTGCCAGCAGCCCCGGGACGTCATTAAGGGAGCAGTACTTC; CDR3: CASSPGTSLREQYF; D: -; V: TRBV7-9; J: TRBJ2-7; size: -